Detailed here is one TCR beta chain. The entry originates in a study of cytomegalovirus exposure and HLA in healthy donors. Use of 60 Vbeta and 13 Jbeta primers characterized the PCR. The data were produced by immunoSEQ multiplex PCR, yet TCRdb's version contains in-frame clones alone and is incomplete. Here the sample spans 110,000 to 150,000 clones, over 55% being singletons. Unmatched junction bases numbered 7, after V lost 4 bases and J lost 2 bases. The CDR3 loop spans 14 amino acids. Germline V gene lookup returns CDR1 SQVTM and CDR2 ANQGSEA. This clonotype was sampled from a man between 40 and 49 years old in good health and CMV-seronegative. The sequenced material came from PBMCs. This chain joins TRBV29-1 and TRBJ1-2; 7 bases map to TRBD1. CDR3 protein: CSVGVTGANYGYTF. CDR3 coding DNA: TGCAGCGTTGGTGTAACAGGGGCGAACTATGGCTACACCTTC.